Listed below are T cell receptor beta chains from one sample, sequenced in a study of shared clonotypes between healthy human individuals. TCRdb's copy holds only in-frame clones and misses some; the assay was immunoSEQ multiplex PCR. This table holds about 610,000 clones, less than 98% found once. Source material: naive CD4+ T cells sorted from blood. The receptors come from a woman in her thirties in good health. Both conserved end residues are part of each CDR3. A D gene is named only where the DNA matches it firmly. For some rows the clone size is stated as once, few or many, or as a class when expanded; others skip it.

clone size: -; D gene: -; J gene: TRBJ2-7; V gene: TRBV25-1; CDR3 DNA: TGTGCCAGCAGCGAAACCTACGAGCAGTACTTC; CDR3 protein: CASSETYEQYF
clone size: -; D gene: TRBD2; J gene: TRBJ2-1; V gene: TRBV4-1; CDR3 DNA: TGCGCCAGCAGCCAGGAGACTAGCGCCGACAGCTCCTACAATGAGCAGTTCTTC; CDR3 protein: CASSQETSADSSYNEQFF
clone size: -; D gene: -; J gene: TRBJ1-3; V gene: TRBV19; CDR3 DNA: TGTGCCAGTAGAATTTCGGGCAGCCCGAGGTCTGGAAACACCATATATTTT; CDR3 protein: CASRISGSPRSGNTIYF
clone size: once; D gene: TRBD2; J gene: TRBJ2-1; V gene: TRBV7-2; CDR3 DNA: TGTGCCAGCAGCTTAGGTGGGACTAGCATCAATGAGCAGTTCTTC; CDR3 protein: CASSLGGTSINEQFF
clone size: once; D gene: -; J gene: TRBJ2-5; V gene: TRBV5-1; CDR3 DNA: TGCGCCAGCAGCTCCAACCAAGAGACCCAGTACTTC; CDR3 protein: CASSSNQETQYF
clone size: -; D gene: TRBD1; J gene: TRBJ2-7; V gene: TRBV5-1; CDR3 DNA: TGCGCCAGCAGCCTAAGGACAGGGGGCGTCACGCAGTACTTC; CDR3 protein: CASSLRTGGVTQYF
clone size: -; D gene: TRBD1; J gene: TRBJ2-6; V gene: TRBV5-6; CDR3 DNA: TGTGCCAGCAGCCCGGACAGGGGGGAAATACCTGGGGCCAACGTCCTGACTTTC; CDR3 protein: CASSPDRGEIPGANVLTF
clone size: -; D gene: -; J gene: TRBJ2-3; V gene: TRBV7-9; CDR3 DNA: TGTGCCATGTCCGGGGGCACAGATACGCAGTATTTT; CDR3 protein: CAMSGGTDTQYF
clone size: once; D gene: -; J gene: TRBJ1-2; V gene: TRBV7-9; CDR3 DNA: TGTGCCAGCAGCTCACAGGGCCACTATGGCTACACCTTC; CDR3 protein: CASSSQGHYGYTF
clone size: -; D gene: -; J gene: TRBJ2-7; V gene: TRBV5-5; CDR3 DNA: TGTGCCAGCAGCTTGGGGGCCTACGAGCAGTACTTC; CDR3 protein: CASSLGAYEQYF
clone size: once; D gene: TRBD2; J gene: TRBJ2-1; V gene: TRBV11-3; CDR3 DNA: TGTGCCAGCAGCTTAGATCTAGCGGGAGGGCGAAATGAGCAGTTCTTC; CDR3 protein: CASSLDLAGGRNEQFF
clone size: -; D gene: -; J gene: TRBJ1-4; V gene: TRBV15; CDR3 DNA: TGTGCCACCAGTTGGACAGACGTTGATAATGAAAAACTGTTTTTT; CDR3 protein: CATSWTDVDNEKLFF
clone size: -; D gene: -; J gene: TRBJ2-1; V gene: TRBV7-9; CDR3 DNA: TGTGCCAGCAGCTTGGACCTCTACAATGAGCAGTTCTTC; CDR3 protein: CASSLDLYNEQFF
clone size: -; D gene: -; J gene: TRBJ2-5; V gene: TRBV28; CDR3 DNA: TGTGCCAGCAGTCTACCCGGGACACCCTTCCTCGAGACCCAGTACTTC; CDR3 protein: CASSLPGTPFLETQYF
clone size: -; D gene: TRBD1; J gene: TRBJ2-7; V gene: TRBV7-8; CDR3 DNA: TGTGCCAGCAGCTTAGGCCGGGGCAGGGGACAGGACTACGAGCAGTACTTC; CDR3 protein: CASSLGRGRGQDYEQYF
clone size: -; D gene: -; J gene: TRBJ2-1; V gene: TRBV9; CDR3 DNA: TGTGCCAGCAGCGAACTAAAGAGCTCCTACAATGAGCAGTTCTTC; CDR3 protein: CASSELKSSYNEQFF
clone size: -; D gene: TRBD1; J gene: TRBJ1-4; V gene: TRBV5-1; CDR3 DNA: TGCGCCAGCAGCCCTGGACAGGCCTTTCGGGAAAAACTGTTTTTT; CDR3 protein: CASSPGQAFREKLFF
clone size: -; D gene: -; J gene: TRBJ1-1; V gene: TRBV4-1; CDR3 DNA: TGCGCCAGCAGCCAACACCGGGACACCTTGAACACTGAAGCTTTCTTT; CDR3 protein: CASSQHRDTLNTEAFF
clone size: once; D gene: -; J gene: TRBJ2-7; V gene: TRBV5-1; CDR3 DNA: TGCGCCAGCAGCTTGGACCCTGACAAGGCGTACGAGCAGTACTTC; CDR3 protein: CASSLDPDKAYEQYF
clone size: once; D gene: -; J gene: TRBJ2-7; V gene: TRBV5-1; CDR3 DNA: TGCGCCAGCAGCTTGTACGCGGAGTACGAGCAGTACTTC; CDR3 protein: CASSLYAEYEQYF
clone size: -; D gene: -; J gene: TRBJ2-1; V gene: TRBV2; CDR3 DNA: TGTGCCAGCAGGCTATATGAGCAGTTCTTC; CDR3 protein: CASRLYEQFF
clone size: -; D gene: -; J gene: TRBJ2-5; V gene: TRBV7-6; CDR3 DNA: TGTGCCAGCAGCTTCGTAAGGGGGACCCAGTACTTC; CDR3 protein: CASSFVRGTQYF
clone size: few; D gene: -; J gene: TRBJ2-5; V gene: TRBV10-1; CDR3 DNA: TGCGCCAGCAGTGCATCGCCGGAGACCCAGTACTTC; CDR3 protein: CASSASPETQYF
clone size: -; D gene: -; J gene: TRBJ2-7; V gene: TRBV6-1; CDR3 DNA: TGTGCCAGCAGTGAGATGTTAACCCACGAGCAGTACTTC; CDR3 protein: CASSEMLTHEQYF
clone size: -; D gene: TRBD1; J gene: TRBJ1-5; V gene: TRBV4-1; CDR3 DNA: TGCGCCAGCAGCCAAGACGAAACAGGGGGCGGAGGTCAGCCCCAGCATTTT; CDR3 protein: CASSQDETGGGGQPQHF
clone size: -; D gene: TRBD1; J gene: TRBJ2-7; V gene: TRBV27; CDR3 DNA: TGTGCCAGCAGTTCGACAGGGGACTACGAGCAGTACTTC; CDR3 protein: CASSSTGDYEQYF
clone size: -; D gene: -; J gene: TRBJ2-7; V gene: TRBV15; CDR3 DNA: TGTGCCACCAGCAGAGGGGGGGGCGGCTACGAGCAGTACTTC; CDR3 protein: CATSRGGGGYEQYF
clone size: -; D gene: TRBD1; J gene: TRBJ1-2; V gene: TRBV27; CDR3 DNA: TGTGCCAGCAGCGAGACAGGGGGAATAAAATCTGGCTACACCTTC; CDR3 protein: CASSETGGIKSGYTF
clone size: -; D gene: TRBD1; J gene: TRBJ2-7; V gene: TRBV19; CDR3 DNA: TGTGCCAGTAGTGTACGACAGGGGCCCTACGAGCAGTACTTC; CDR3 protein: CASSVRQGPYEQYF
clone size: -; D gene: TRBD1; J gene: TRBJ1-2; V gene: TRBV25-1; CDR3 DNA: TGTGCCAGCAGTGAATGGGACAGGCCCTATGGCTACACCTTC; CDR3 protein: CASSEWDRPYGYTF
clone size: once; D gene: TRBD1; J gene: TRBJ2-7; V gene: TRBV7-8; CDR3 DNA: TGTGCCAGCAGCGCACAAGTCGGGGACAGGGTGGTGTACTTC; CDR3 protein: CASSAQVGDRVVYF
clone size: -; D gene: TRBD1; J gene: TRBJ1-1; V gene: TRBV6-5; CDR3 DNA: TGTGCCAGCAGGGGACAGGGACTCATGAACACTGAAGCTTTCTTT; CDR3 protein: CASRGQGLMNTEAFF
clone size: -; D gene: TRBD2; J gene: TRBJ2-1; V gene: TRBV9; CDR3 DNA: TGTGCCAGCAGCCGGACTAGCGGCCTCCTCAATGAGCAGTTCTTC; CDR3 protein: CASSRTSGLLNEQFF
clone size: -; D gene: -; J gene: TRBJ2-7; V gene: TRBV6-5; CDR3 DNA: TGTGCCAGCAGTCCGATAGGCTACGAGCAGTACTTC; CDR3 protein: CASSPIGYEQYF
clone size: -; D gene: -; J gene: TRBJ2-1; V gene: TRBV11-2; CDR3 DNA: TGTGCCAGCAGCCCAGGACCGGGCTCCTACAATGAGCAGTTCTTC; CDR3 protein: CASSPGPGSYNEQFF
clone size: -; D gene: TRBD2; J gene: TRBJ2-1; V gene: TRBV28; CDR3 DNA: TGTGCCAGCAGTACCGGGACTAGCGGGAGGCAAGAGCAGTTCTTC; CDR3 protein: CASSTGTSGRQEQFF
clone size: -; D gene: -; J gene: TRBJ2-1; V gene: TRBV28; CDR3 DNA: TGTGCCAGCAGTTGGACGGATCCTGGCTCTGTCCCTATCCGTAATGAGCAGTTCTTC; CDR3 protein: CASSWTDPGSVPIRNEQFF
clone size: -; D gene: -; J gene: TRBJ2-1; V gene: TRBV7-8; CDR3 DNA: TGTGCCAGCAGCCCCCTAGAGGGGTTGAATGAGCAGTTCTTC; CDR3 protein: CASSPLEGLNEQFF
clone size: -; D gene: -; J gene: TRBJ1-4; V gene: TRBV4-1; CDR3 DNA: TGCGCCAGCAGCCAAGGGCTAGGGAGTGCAACTAATGAAAAACTGTTTTTT; CDR3 protein: CASSQGLGSATNEKLFF
clone size: -; D gene: -; J gene: TRBJ1-1; V gene: TRBV6-1; CDR3 DNA: TGTGCCAGCAGTGAGCTCTGGCCAGGGAGGCCCCCTCAGGCTTTCTTT; CDR3 protein: CASSELWPGRPPQAFF
clone size: -; D gene: -; J gene: TRBJ1-5; V gene: TRBV6-6; CDR3 DNA: TGTGCCAGCAGGGAACTACCATGGAGCAATCAGCCCCAGCATTTT; CDR3 protein: CASRELPWSNQPQHF
clone size: once; D gene: TRBD1; J gene: TRBJ1-1; V gene: TRBV4-2; CDR3 DNA: TGTGCCAGCAGCTTGACAGGGGGCACTGAAGCTTTCTTT; CDR3 protein: CASSLTGGTEAFF
clone size: -; D gene: -; J gene: TRBJ2-7; V gene: TRBV27; CDR3 DNA: TGTGCCAGCAGTTTACAGTCTGAATTAACCTACGAGCAGTACTTC; CDR3 protein: CASSLQSELTYEQYF
clone size: -; D gene: TRBD2; J gene: TRBJ2-4; V gene: TRBV28; CDR3 DNA: TGTGCCAGCAGGGGACTAGCGGGAGATCGATGGGCCAAAAACATTCAGTACTTC; CDR3 protein: CASRGLAGDRWAKNIQYF
clone size: -; D gene: -; J gene: TRBJ1-1; V gene: TRBV21-1; CDR3 DNA: TGTGCCAGCAGGAGACAGAGGATCTGGACTGAAGCTTTCTTT; CDR3 protein: CASRRQRIWTEAFF
clone size: -; D gene: -; J gene: TRBJ2-5; V gene: TRBV27; CDR3 DNA: TGTGCCAGCAGTTCCTTAACCCAAGAGACCCAGTACTTC; CDR3 protein: CASSSLTQETQYF
clone size: once; D gene: -; J gene: TRBJ1-2; V gene: TRBV4-2; CDR3 DNA: TGTGCCAGCAGCCAAGATTCCGGTAACTATGGCTACACCTTC; CDR3 protein: CASSQDSGNYGYTF
clone size: -; D gene: TRBD1; J gene: TRBJ2-7; V gene: TRBV10-3; CDR3 DNA: TGTGCCAGCGGACAGGACGAGCAGTACTTC; CDR3 protein: CASGQDEQYF
clone size: -; D gene: TRBD2; J gene: TRBJ2-5; V gene: TRBV5-4; CDR3 DNA: TGTGCCAGCAGCTCTAGACTAGCGGGAGGGGAGACCCAGTACTTC; CDR3 protein: CASSSRLAGGETQYF
clone size: -; D gene: -; J gene: TRBJ2-5; V gene: TRBV29-1; CDR3 DNA: TGCAGCGTTGAAATACTAGAGACCCAGTACTTC; CDR3 protein: CSVEILETQYF
clone size: -; D gene: -; J gene: TRBJ2-1; V gene: TRBV7-9; CDR3 DNA: TGTGCCAGCAGCTTAGCGGGACGCCGGCACAATGAGCAGTTCTTC; CDR3 protein: CASSLAGRRHNEQFF
clone size: once; D gene: TRBD1; J gene: TRBJ1-4; V gene: TRBV5-1; CDR3 DNA: TGCGCCAGCAGCTCGTGGACAGGGCCGGGTAATGAAAAACTGTTTTTT; CDR3 protein: CASSSWTGPGNEKLFF
clone size: once; D gene: -; J gene: TRBJ1-3; V gene: TRBV4-1; CDR3 DNA: TGCGCCAGCAGCCAACCAGAGTTTTACTCTGGAAACACCATATATTTT; CDR3 protein: CASSQPEFYSGNTIYF
clone size: -; D gene: -; J gene: TRBJ2-5; V gene: TRBV28; CDR3 DNA: TGTGCCAGCACTAGATCCGGGACGAAGCCCCAAGAGACCCAGTACTTC; CDR3 protein: CASTRSGTKPQETQYF
clone size: -; D gene: TRBD2; J gene: TRBJ2-1; V gene: TRBV10-2; CDR3 DNA: TGCGCCAGCAGTGAGTCTCATGCTGCGGGAGGGAGGAATGAGCAGTTCTTC; CDR3 protein: CASSESHAAGGRNEQFF
clone size: -; D gene: -; J gene: TRBJ1-1; V gene: TRBV5-1; CDR3 DNA: TGCGCCAGCAGGGGAAGGCACACTGAAGCTTTCTTT; CDR3 protein: CASRGRHTEAFF
clone size: -; D gene: TRBD2; J gene: TRBJ2-1; V gene: TRBV18; CDR3 DNA: TGTGCCAGCTCAAAGTCTAGCGGGTCCAACAACAATGAGCAGTTCTTC; CDR3 protein: CASSKSSGSNNNEQFF
clone size: -; D gene: -; J gene: TRBJ2-5; V gene: TRBV19; CDR3 DNA: TGTGCCAGTAGTGGTTGGGACTCAGGAGGAGAGACCCAGTACTTC; CDR3 protein: CASSGWDSGGETQYF
clone size: -; D gene: -; J gene: TRBJ1-1; V gene: TRBV2; CDR3 DNA: TGTGCCAGCGCACCGGGACAAATGAACACTGAAGCTTTCTTT; CDR3 protein: CASAPGQMNTEAFF